Sequencing of this T cell receptor beta chain was carried out in a study of beta chain features in type 1 diabetes. Study conclusions and caveats: Because the template was cDNA, high-expressing cells might be over-represented. A potential influence of HLA type upon TCRB rearrangement remained unresolved herein.

Purity exceeded 95% in all sorted populations. Points on this clone: Antigen unknown.

Of the isolated RNA, all was reverse transcribed, and so the sequenced material was expressed TCRB transcripts. Generated by immunoSEQ multiplex PCR, the TCRdb table keeps only in-frame clones and is missing some. The table records around 330,000 clones, 8% to 13% of them present only once. Germline CDR1 and CDR2: LNHDA and SQIVND (reference sequence). This CDR3 spans 15 amino acids. Germline trimming cut 3 bases from V and 2 bases from J; bases unmatched to any gene: 6. The chain recombines TRBV19 with TRBJ2-7; TRBD1 matches 8 bases. Material for sequencing was naive CD4+ T cells from blood. This sequence originates from a woman aged 25 to 39 in good health. CDR3 residues: CASSIWGQATYEQYF. The CDR3 DNA reads TGTGCCAGTAGTATTTGGGGACAGGCTACCTACGAGCAGTACTTC.